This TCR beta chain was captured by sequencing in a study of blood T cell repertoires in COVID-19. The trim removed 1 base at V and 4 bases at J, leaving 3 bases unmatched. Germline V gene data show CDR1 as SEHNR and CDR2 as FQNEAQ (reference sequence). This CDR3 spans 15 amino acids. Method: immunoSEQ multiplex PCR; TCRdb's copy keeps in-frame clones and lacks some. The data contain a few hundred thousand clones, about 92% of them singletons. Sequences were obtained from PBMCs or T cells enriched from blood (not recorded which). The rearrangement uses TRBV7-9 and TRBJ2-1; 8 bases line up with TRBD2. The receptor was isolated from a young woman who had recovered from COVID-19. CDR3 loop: CASSLVAGGYNEQFF. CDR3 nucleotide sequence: TGTGCCAGCAGCTTAGTCGCGGGAGGATACAATGAGCAGTTCTTC.